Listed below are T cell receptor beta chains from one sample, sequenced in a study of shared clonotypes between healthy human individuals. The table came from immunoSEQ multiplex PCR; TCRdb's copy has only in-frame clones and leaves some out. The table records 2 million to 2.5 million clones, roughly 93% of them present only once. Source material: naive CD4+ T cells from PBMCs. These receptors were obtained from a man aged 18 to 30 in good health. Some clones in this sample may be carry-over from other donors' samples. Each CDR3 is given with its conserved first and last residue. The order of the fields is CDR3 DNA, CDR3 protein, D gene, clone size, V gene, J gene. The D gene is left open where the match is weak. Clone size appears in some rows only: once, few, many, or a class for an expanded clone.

cdr3_nt: TGCGCCAGCAGCCAAGTCGTGAAGGGAGGGATTCGTGGAAACACCATATATTTT
cdr3_aa: CASSQVVKGGIRGNTIYF
d_call: NA
clone_size: NA
v_call: TRBV4-1
j_call: TRBJ1-3

cdr3_nt: TGTGCCAGCAGTTTCTACCCAGGTACAGCAAATCAGCCCCAGCATTTT
cdr3_aa: CASSFYPGTANQPQHF
d_call: NA
clone_size: NA
v_call: TRBV28
j_call: TRBJ1-5

cdr3_nt: TGCGCCAGCAGCCCTGGGCTAGCGGCCCTTGAGACCCAGTACTTC
cdr3_aa: CASSPGLAALETQYF
d_call: TRBD2
clone_size: NA
v_call: TRBV4-1
j_call: TRBJ2-5

cdr3_nt: TGCGCCAGCAGCTACACCTACGGACAAGGAGAGACCCAGTACTTC
cdr3_aa: CASSYTYGQGETQYF
d_call: NA
clone_size: NA
v_call: TRBV5-1
j_call: TRBJ2-5

cdr3_nt: TGTGCCAGCTCAACGGGACGGCAAGAGACCCAGTACTTC
cdr3_aa: CASSTGRQETQYF
d_call: NA
clone_size: NA
v_call: TRBV18
j_call: TRBJ2-5

cdr3_nt: TGTGCCAGCAGCCTTGGACTAGCGGGAACCCAAGAGACCCAGTACTTC
cdr3_aa: CASSLGLAGTQETQYF
d_call: TRBD2
clone_size: NA
v_call: TRBV7-6
j_call: TRBJ2-5

cdr3_nt: TGTGCCAGCAGCTTATCCCTTTACTCGGAGGCTTTCTTT
cdr3_aa: CASSLSLYSEAFF
d_call: NA
clone_size: NA
v_call: TRBV7-2
j_call: TRBJ1-1

cdr3_nt: TGTGCCAGCAGCCCGACACCTACCTACAATGAGCAGTTCTTC
cdr3_aa: CASSPTPTYNEQFF
d_call: NA
clone_size: once
v_call: TRBV7-3
j_call: TRBJ2-1

cdr3_nt: TGTGCCAGCTTCCCCCGTCTGGGGTTTCCCCCCTACGAGCAGTACTTC
cdr3_aa: CASFPRLGFPPYEQYF
d_call: NA
clone_size: NA
v_call: TRBV28
j_call: TRBJ2-7

cdr3_nt: TGCGCCAGCAGCTTGGCGGCAGGGGGCTTATACGAGCAGTACTTC
cdr3_aa: CASSLAAGGLYEQYF
d_call: TRBD1
clone_size: NA
v_call: TRBV5-1
j_call: TRBJ2-7

cdr3_nt: TGTGCCAGCAGCGTACTCGAGTACAATGAGCAGTTCTTC
cdr3_aa: CASSVLEYNEQFF
d_call: NA
clone_size: once
v_call: TRBV9
j_call: TRBJ2-1

cdr3_nt: TGTGCCAGCAGCCCGGGACATTCGGCACAGCCCCAGCATTTT
cdr3_aa: CASSPGHSAQPQHF
d_call: NA
clone_size: few
v_call: TRBV7-2
j_call: TRBJ1-5

cdr3_nt: TGTGCCAGCAGCCCGACCCGACTAGCGCTTAACACCGGGGAGCTGTTTTTT
cdr3_aa: CASSPTRLALNTGELFF
d_call: TRBD2
clone_size: NA
v_call: TRBV11-2
j_call: TRBJ2-2

cdr3_nt: TGTGCCAGCTACGCTATTTCGGGAGGGCGTCGGGAGCAGTTCTTC
cdr3_aa: CASYAISGGRREQFF
d_call: TRBD2
clone_size: NA
v_call: TRBV2
j_call: TRBJ2-1

cdr3_nt: TGTGCCAGCAGCGATAGACAAACAGATACGCAGTATTTT
cdr3_aa: CASSDRQTDTQYF
d_call: NA
clone_size: NA
v_call: TRBV9
j_call: TRBJ2-3

cdr3_nt: TGCGCCAGCAGCTTGAAATTAGGGACAGGGGGCCAAGAGACCCAGTACTTC
cdr3_aa: CASSLKLGTGGQETQYF
d_call: TRBD1
clone_size: NA
v_call: TRBV5-1
j_call: TRBJ2-5

cdr3_nt: TGCGCCAGCAGTGAACTTCCTCTGGGGGCCTACAATGAGCAGTTCTTC
cdr3_aa: CASSELPLGAYNEQFF
d_call: NA
clone_size: once
v_call: TRBV10-1
j_call: TRBJ2-1

cdr3_nt: TGCGCCAGCAGCTTGGAGGGCAGGGGATCCGACAATGAGCAGTTCTTC
cdr3_aa: CASSLEGRGSDNEQFF
d_call: NA
clone_size: NA
v_call: TRBV5-1
j_call: TRBJ2-1

cdr3_nt: TGTGCCAGCAGCCCACTACCGAGGGGCGCTGAAGCTTTCTTT
cdr3_aa: CASSPLPRGAEAFF
d_call: NA
clone_size: NA
v_call: TRBV28
j_call: TRBJ1-1

cdr3_nt: TGCGCCAGCAGCCAAGAGTCTAGCGGGAGAAACGGGGAGCTGTTTTTT
cdr3_aa: CASSQESSGRNGELFF
d_call: TRBD2
clone_size: NA
v_call: TRBV4-1
j_call: TRBJ2-2

cdr3_nt: TGTGCCAGCAGCTTAGCGGTCTTTGAAAAACTGTTTTTT
cdr3_aa: CASSLAVFEKLFF
d_call: NA
clone_size: NA
v_call: TRBV7-3
j_call: TRBJ1-4

cdr3_nt: TGCGCCAGCAGTCGGACAGCCGGGGGCAATGAGCAGTTCTTC
cdr3_aa: CASSRTAGGNEQFF
d_call: NA
clone_size: NA
v_call: TRBV5-1
j_call: TRBJ2-1

cdr3_nt: TGCAGCGTTGACCGGGACACGAGAGGCACCCAGTACTTC
cdr3_aa: CSVDRDTRGTQYF
d_call: NA
clone_size: few
v_call: TRBV29-1
j_call: TRBJ2-5

cdr3_nt: TGTGCCACCAGCAGCCGTAGTCTAGCGGGAGGAACAGATACGCAGTATTTT
cdr3_aa: CATSSRSLAGGTDTQYF
d_call: TRBD2
clone_size: NA
v_call: TRBV15
j_call: TRBJ2-3

cdr3_nt: TGTGCCAGCAGAAGGACAGGGGCCTTGTACGAGCAGTACTTC
cdr3_aa: CASRRTGALYEQYF
d_call: TRBD1
clone_size: NA
v_call: TRBV28
j_call: TRBJ2-7

cdr3_nt: TGTGCCAGCAGCCCCCTGGGACTGTTCACAGATACGCAGTATTTT
cdr3_aa: CASSPLGLFTDTQYF
d_call: NA
clone_size: NA
v_call: TRBV11-2
j_call: TRBJ2-3

cdr3_nt: TGTGCCAGTAGTACGGACAGGGTGGGCACTGAAGCTTTCTTT
cdr3_aa: CASSTDRVGTEAFF
d_call: TRBD1
clone_size: NA
v_call: TRBV19
j_call: TRBJ1-1

cdr3_nt: TGTGCCAGCAGCTTAGCCGGGACCGAGAGTAACTATGGCTACACCTTC
cdr3_aa: CASSLAGTESNYGYTF
d_call: NA
clone_size: NA
v_call: TRBV7-9
j_call: TRBJ1-2